This is a list of T cell receptor beta chains from one sample in a study of post-analysis software for immune sequencing data. TCRdb redid the calling of the PCR reads with MiXCR, one entry per CDR3 protein. This table has 180,000 or so distinct CDR3 sequences, around 29% appearing once. Specimen: blood. Receptor source: a girl aged 2 to 17 with multiple sclerosis. CDR3s include the opening cysteine and the closing phenylalanine or tryptophan. Fields, in order: D gene, V gene, J gene, clone size, CDR3 protein, CDR3 DNA. D genes are given only for firm matches. Size tells how often a clone was seen (once, few, many) or the class of an expanded clone, and some rows leave it out.

-	TRBV12-3/TRBV12-4	TRBJ2-3	-	CASSSGADMQYF	TGTGCCAGTAGTTCAGGGGCAGATATGCAGTATTTT
-	TRBV7-3	TRBJ1-6	many	CASSLTPLGNSPLHF	TGTGCCAGCAGCTTGACTCCCCTGGGGAATTCACCCCTCCACTTT
-	TRBV18	TRBJ1-1	few	CASSPPGQNEAFF	TGTGCCAGCTCACCACCAGGACAGAATGAAGCTTTCTTT
TRBD2	TRBV28	TRBJ2-3	many	CASSGSAGVLTDTQYF	TGTGCCAGCAGTGGGTCAGCGGGGGTCCTCACAGATACGCAGTATTTT
-	TRBV5-1	TRBJ1-1	-	CASSPSPGAEAFF	TGCGCCAGCAGCCCTTCCCCAGGGGCTGAAGCTTTCTTT
TRBD1	TRBV2	TRBJ1-5	-	CASSVQGDGQPQHF	TGTGCCAGCAGTGTTCAGGGGGACGGTCAGCCCCAGCATTTT
TRBD1	TRBV4-1	TRBJ1-4	many	CASSQTGGRGEKLFF	TGCGCCAGCAGCCAGACAGGGGGAAGGGGTGAAAAACTGTTTTTT
-	TRBV11-2	TRBJ2-1	-	CASSLDGTSYEQFF	TGTGCCAGCAGCCTAGATGGGACCTCCTACGAGCAGTTCTTC
TRBD1	TRBV12-3/TRBV12-4	TRBJ2-1	many	CASSLTGGEQFF	TGTGCCAGCAGTTTGACAGGGGGTGAGCAGTTCTTC
-	TRBV28	TRBJ1-5	many	CASSLFNQPQHF	TGTGCCAGCAGTTTGTTCAATCAGCCCCAGCATTTT
-	TRBV6-5	TRBJ2-7	many	CASSYSARVEQYF	TGTGCCAGCAGTTACTCCGCGCGAGTCGAGCAGTACTTC
TRBD1	TRBV20-1	TRBJ1-3	-	CSALQGAWGNTIYF	TGCAGTGCTTTACAGGGGGCATGGGGAAACACCATATATTTT
-	TRBV27	TRBJ1-2	many	CASRSQGTYGYTF	TGTGCCAGTCGATCTCAGGGGACCTATGGCTACACCTTC
-	TRBV29-1	TRBJ1-2	few	CSVNRDRLGDGYTF	TGCAGCGTAAACCGGGACCGGCTCGGGGATGGCTACACCTTC
-	TRBV7-6	TRBJ2-7	-	CASSLKQGPYEQYF	TGTGCCAGCAGCTTAAAGCAGGGACCCTACGAGCAGTACTTC
-	TRBV10-3	TRBJ2-5	many	CAISDPLTLGARETQYF	TGTGCCATCAGTGACCCCCTTACTCTGGGGGCAAGAGAGACCCAGTACTTC
TRBD1	TRBV5-1	TRBJ1-2	many	CASTTGQGRNYGYTF	TGCGCCAGCACTACCGGACAGGGGAGAAACTATGGCTACACCTTC
-	TRBV7-9	TRBJ2-7	-	CASSLDLTFYEQYF	TGTGCCAGCAGCTTAGACCTTACTTTCTACGAGCAGTACTTC
TRBD1	TRBV29-1	TRBJ1-2	many	CSVEGQRGGSGYTF	TGCAGCGTTGAGGGACAGCGGGGAGGTTCGGGCTACACCTTC
TRBD2	TRBV9	TRBJ2-5	many	CASSPGLAGRETQYF	TGTGCCAGCAGCCCCGGACTAGCGGGAAGAGAGACCCAGTACTTC
TRBD2	TRBV12-3/TRBV12-4	TRBJ2-7	-	CASSISGNPSYGQYF	TGTGCCAGCAGTATTAGCGGGAACCCCTCCTACGGGCAGTACTTC
TRBD2	TRBV5-1	TRBJ2-1	many	CASSLGAGGYNEQFF	TGTGCCAGCAGTTTAGGGGCGGGGGGCTACAATGAGCAGTTCTTC
-	TRBV12-3/TRBV12-4	TRBJ2-7	many	CASSQGNEQYF	TGTGCCAGCAGCCAGGGGAACGAGCAGTACTTC
-	TRBV3-1	TRBJ2-5	few	CASSQSGQKETQYF	TGTGCCAGCAGCCAAAGTGGACAGAAAGAGACCCAGTACTTC
-	TRBV7-3	TRBJ2-2	few	CASSTGRDTGELFF	TGTGCCAGCAGCACAGGCAGGGACACCGGGGAGCTGTTTTTT
-	TRBV29-1	TRBJ2-1	-	CSAQRRISNEQFF	TGCAGCGCCCAGCGTCGCATTTCTAATGAGCAGTTCTTC
TRBD2	TRBV10-3	TRBJ2-5	-	CAISDHRLAGAETQYF	TGTGCCATCAGTGACCACCGACTAGCGGGAGCAGAGACCCAGTACTTC
-	TRBV20-1	TRBJ2-4	many	CSASMSAKNIQYF	TGCAGTGCTTCTATGTCAGCCAAAAACATTCAGTACTTC
-	TRBV18	TRBJ1-2	-	CASSGVQGTYGYTF	TGTGCCAGCTCCGGGGTCCAGGGGACCTATGGCTACACCTTC